This T cell receptor beta chain appears in the sequencing data of a study of T cell responses to AZD1222 COVID-19 vaccine. Findings of the study overall: The span of vaccine-associated CD4 TCRs extended across spike, with dominance at 160-218 and 743-854. Repertoire collection took place solely once the T cell response had peaked. Compared with day 0, the breadth and depth of the Spike-specific TCR repertoire rose significantly after two doses of AZD1222. Most donors were white British and more were female, and clonal diversity was possibly underestimated.

The V gene end was trimmed by 5 bases and the J gene end by 7 bases; junction bases not matched to a gene: 8. From germline, CDR1 is SGHTA and CDR2 FQGNSA. The length of the CDR3 is 15 residues. About this clone itself: Its antigen is still unknown.

Method: immunoSEQ multiplex PCR; TCRdb's copy keeps in-frame clones and lacks some. This sample has 150,000 to 200,000 clones, with about nine tenths found just once. Sample: peripheral blood, taken on day 0 of MenACWY control vaccination. This chain links TRBV7-2 with TRBJ2-2; 9 nucleotides match TRBD2. The source of this sequence is an adult in good health. CDR3 coding DNA: TGTGCCAGCAGCATTAGCGGGGGATCACACGGGGAGCTGTTTTTT. Protein: CASSISGGSHGELFF.